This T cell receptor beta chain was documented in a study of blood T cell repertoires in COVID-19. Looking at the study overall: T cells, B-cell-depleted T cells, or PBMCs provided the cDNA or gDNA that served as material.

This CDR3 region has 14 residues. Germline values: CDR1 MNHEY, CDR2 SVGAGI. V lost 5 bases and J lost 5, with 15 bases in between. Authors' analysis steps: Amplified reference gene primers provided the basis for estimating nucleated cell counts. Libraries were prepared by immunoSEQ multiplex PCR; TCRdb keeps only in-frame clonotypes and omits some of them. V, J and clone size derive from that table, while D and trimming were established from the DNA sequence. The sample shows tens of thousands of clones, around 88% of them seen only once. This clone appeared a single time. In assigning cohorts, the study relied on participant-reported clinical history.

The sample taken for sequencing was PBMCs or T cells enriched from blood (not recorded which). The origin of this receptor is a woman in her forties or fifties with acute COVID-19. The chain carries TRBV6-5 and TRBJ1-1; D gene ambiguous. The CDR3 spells CASSPSRELTEAFF. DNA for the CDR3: TGTGCCAGCAGTCCAAGTCGGGAGTTGACTGAAGCTTTCTTT.